The rows below give T cell receptor beta chains drawn from one sample of a study of CD8 T cells in ankylosing spondylitis. TCRdb re-derived calls from the 5' RACE reads in MiXCR, one entry per CDR3 protein. The repertoire includes 30,000 to 45,000 distinct CDR3 sequences, 10% of them detected once, and around 15% sits in the top ten. The sequenced sample was blood, either unsorted or a sorted T cell fraction (not recorded which). The receptors come from a male donor with ankylosing spondylitis or in good health (not recorded which). Both conserved end residues are part of each CDR3. D genes are given only for firm matches. Only part of the rows carry a size: once, few, many, or a class if the clone is expanded.

D gene	J gene	clone size	V gene	CDR3 protein	CDR3 DNA
TRBD1	TRBJ1-1	few	TRBV28	CASSQYSGGVTEAFF	TGTGCCAGCAGTCAATATTCAGGGGGGGTCACTGAAGCTTTCTTT
NA	TRBJ2-5	many	TRBV5-1	CASSLAGRQETQYF	TGCGCCAGCAGCTTGGCGGGCCGCCAAGAGACCCAGTACTTC
NA	TRBJ1-1	many	TRBV20-1	CRLGGGAFNTEAFF	TGCAGACTTGGGGGGGGCGCTTTCAACACTGAAGCTTTCTTT
NA	TRBJ1-2	many	TRBV12-3/TRBV12-4	CASSLLPNYGYTF	TGTGCCAGCAGTTTATTGCCTAACTATGGCTACACCTTC
NA	TRBJ1-1	many	TRBV4-1	CASSLKGSPEAFF	TGCGCCAGCAGCCTTAAGGGGAGCCCTGAAGCTTTCTTT
TRBD2	TRBJ2-5	many	TRBV10-3	CAISESSLAGQETQYF	TGTGCCATCAGTGAGTCCAGTCTAGCGGGGCAAGAGACCCAGTACTTC
NA	TRBJ2-1	many	TRBV20-1	CRVEGLASSSYNEQFF	TGCAGGGTCGAGGGGCTAGCGTCGAGCTCCTACAATGAGCAGTTCTTC
TRBD2	TRBJ2-1	many	TRBV6-4	CASSVLPGGYEQFF	TGTGCCAGCAGTGTACTACCCGGGGGGTATGAGCAGTTCTTC
NA	TRBJ2-2	many	TRBV12-3/TRBV12-4	CASTDGSGNTGELFF	TGTGCCAGCACCGACGGTAGCGGGAACACCGGGGAGCTGTTTTTT
NA	TRBJ2-1	many	TRBV24-1	CATSDSSLSSYNEQFF	TGTGCCACCAGTGATTCTTCGCTCAGCTCCTACAATGAGCAGTTCTTC
NA	TRBJ2-1	many	TRBV7-9	CASTDPHEDSSYEQFF	TGTGCCAGCACCGATCCCCATGAGGACAGTTCCTATGAGCAGTTCTTC
NA	TRBJ2-3	NA	TRBV7-2	CASSWPSTDTQYF	TGTGCCAGCAGCTGGCCTAGCACAGATACGCAGTATTTT
TRBD2	TRBJ2-1	many	TRBV19	CASSRWLAGSNEQFF	TGTGCCAGTAGCCGTTGGCTAGCGGGTAGTAATGAGCAGTTCTTC
TRBD2	TRBJ2-1	many	TRBV27	CASRAGLAGDEQFF	TGTGCCAGCAGAGCGGGACTAGCGGGTGATGAGCAGTTCTTC
NA	TRBJ1-1	NA	TRBV18	CASSPPVVGRRTEAFF	TGTGCCAGCTCACCACCCGTAGTCGGTCGACGGACTGAAGCTTTCTTT
NA	TRBJ1-2	many	TRBV5-1	CASSWTDTNYGYTF	TGCGCCAGCAGCTGGACAGATACTAACTATGGCTACACCTTC
NA	TRBJ2-2	many	TRBV4-1	CASSQLPGESTGELFF	TGCGCCAGCAGCCAACTCCCGGGGGAGTCCACCGGGGAGCTGTTTTTT
TRBD2	TRBJ2-5	many	TRBV20-1	CSANPPSGRAWETQYF	TGCAGTGCTAATCCGCCTAGCGGGAGGGCCTGGGAGACCCAGTACTTC
TRBD2	TRBJ2-1	many	TRBV4-3	CASSQAASGSFDEQFF	TGCGCCAGCAGCCAAGCGGCTAGCGGGAGTTTTGATGAGCAGTTCTTC
NA	TRBJ1-5	NA	TRBV12-2	CASRRDTSHQPQHF	TGTGCAAGTCGCCGGGACACGTCCCATCAGCCCCAGCATTTT
NA	TRBJ2-2	many	TRBV28	CASTLGNTGELFF	TGTGCCAGCACCTTGGGAAACACCGGGGAGCTGTTTTTT
TRBD2	TRBJ2-1	many	TRBV7-9	CASSFLAATYNEQFF	TGTGCCAGCAGCTTTCTAGCGGCAACCTACAATGAGCAGTTCTTC
NA	TRBJ1-5	NA	TRBV20-1	CSARDIFSAGSNQPQHF	TGCAGTGCTCGCGACATCTTTTCTGCGGGTAGCAATCAGCCCCAGCATTTT
TRBD1	TRBJ1-5	once	TRBV15	CATREGAGGNQPQHF	TGTGCCACCAGAGAGGGGGCGGGTGGCAATCAGCCCCAGCATTTT
TRBD2	TRBJ2-1	few	TRBV12-3/TRBV12-4	CASRSGRGEQFF	TGTGCCAGCCGTAGCGGGAGGGGTGAGCAGTTCTTC
TRBD1	TRBJ2-5	many	TRBV20-1	CSARGQKETQYF	TGCAGTGCTAGGGGACAGAAAGAGACCCAGTACTTC
NA	TRBJ2-1	many	TRBV20-1	CSARDSGLNNEQFF	TGCAGTGCTAGAGATAGCGGCCTGAACAATGAGCAGTTCTTC
NA	TRBJ1-2	NA	TRBV29-1	CSVGQDEGYTF	TGCAGCGTAGGACAAGATGAGGGCTACACCTTC
NA	TRBJ2-1	medium-sized	TRBV4-2	CASSLPLSDEQFF	TGTGCCAGCAGCCTCCCTCTAAGCGATGAGCAGTTCTTC
NA	TRBJ1-1	many	TRBV4-1	CASSQESPQITGLNTEAFF	TGCGCCAGCAGCCAAGAATCGCCCCAAATAACAGGACTGAACACTGAAGCTTTCTTT
NA	TRBJ2-7	few	TRBV11-2	CASSLFPGEQYF	TGTGCCAGCAGCTTATTTCCGGGCGAGCAGTACTTC
NA	TRBJ1-1	few	TRBV10-3	CAISESSEAFF	TGTGCCATCAGTGAGTCGTCGGAAGCTTTCTTT
NA	TRBJ2-1	many	TRBV7-3	CASSRHPGQDNEQFF	TGTGCCAGCAGCCGGCACCCGGGACAAGACAATGAGCAGTTCTTC
TRBD2	TRBJ2-2	many	TRBV29-1	CSALTSGSGHGELFF	TGCAGCGCCCTGACTAGCGGGAGTGGCCACGGGGAGCTGTTTTTT
TRBD1	TRBJ2-5	many	TRBV5-8	CASRPGTGGSETQYF	TGTGCCAGCAGACCCGGGACAGGGGGGTCGGAGACCCAGTACTTC
NA	TRBJ2-1	many	TRBV7-6	CASSLSTSGNEQFF	TGTGCCAGCAGCTTATCGACTTCGGGGAATGAGCAGTTCTTC
NA	TRBJ2-7	many	TRBV20-1	CSASSRISSYEQYF	TGCAGTGCTAGTTCCAGAATTAGCTCCTACGAGCAGTACTTC
NA	TRBJ2-5	many	TRBV10-3	CAIRDQGMETQYF	TGTGCCATCAGGGACCAGGGGATGGAGACCCAGTACTTC
TRBD2	TRBJ2-5	many	TRBV18	CASSPPGGETQYF	TGTGCCAGCTCACCGCCGGGAGGGGAGACCCAGTACTTC
NA	TRBJ1-1	many	TRBV6-5	CASSYSGGEAEAFF	TGTGCCAGCAGTTACTCGGGGGGAGAGGCTGAAGCTTTCTTT
NA	TRBJ2-7	NA	TRBV29-1	CSATTSSYEQYF	TGCAGCGCAACGACGAGCTCCTACGAGCAGTACTTC
NA	TRBJ2-4	many	TRBV2	CASRGAGVIQYF	TGTGCCAGCAGAGGCGCAGGTGTTATTCAGTACTTC
TRBD1	TRBJ1-1	many	TRBV29-1	CSSRDRGNTEAFF	TGCAGCTCCCGGGACAGGGGGAACACTGAAGCTTTCTTT
NA	TRBJ2-1	NA	TRBV6-4	CASSDNDNNEQFF	TGTGCCAGCAGTGACAATGACAACAATGAGCAGTTCTTC
TRBD1	TRBJ1-1	many	TRBV20-1	CSAFAYSGQGKYMAEAFF	TGCAGTGCTTTTGCCTACTCGGGACAGGGGAAATATATGGCTGAAGCTTTCTTT
NA	TRBJ2-7	many	TRBV5-1	CASSFTVSYEQYF	TGCGCCAGCAGCTTTACAGTTTCCTACGAGCAGTACTTC
NA	TRBJ2-3	many	TRBV6-1	CASSDGTFSTDTQYF	TGTGCCAGCAGTGACGGGACCTTTAGCACAGATACGCAGTATTTT
NA	TRBJ1-1	many	TRBV5-1	CASRPGAATEAFF	TGCGCCAGCAGACCCGGGGCAGCCACTGAAGCTTTCTTT
NA	TRBJ1-1	NA	TRBV5-5	CASSLGDNTEAFF	TGTGCCAGCAGCTTGGGTGATAACACTGAAGCTTTCTTT
TRBD2	TRBJ2-1	NA	TRBV14	CASSQEGLAGYNEQFF	TGTGCCAGCAGCCAAGAGGGGCTAGCGGGTTACAATGAGCAGTTCTTC
TRBD1	TRBJ1-2	many	TRBV28	CASSLGDRGYYTF	TGTGCCAGCAGTTTAGGAGACAGGGGGTACTACACCTTC
NA	TRBJ2-7	few	TRBV7-6	CASSLEAGIEQYF	TGTGCCAGCAGCTTAGAGGCGGGTATCGAGCAGTACTTC
NA	TRBJ2-3	NA	TRBV7-7	CASSSGVSSTDTQYF	TGTGCTAGCAGCTCGGGAGTCTCTAGCACAGATACGCAGTATTTT
TRBD1	TRBJ1-1	many	TRBV20-1	CSASPGTGLTEAFF	TGCAGTGCCAGTCCCGGGACAGGGTTGACTGAAGCTTTCTTT
TRBD1	TRBJ1-5	many	TRBV20-1	CSAWDRDQPQHF	TGCAGTGCCTGGGACAGAGATCAGCCCCAGCATTTT
NA	TRBJ2-5	many	TRBV5-6	CASSFGQQETQYF	TGTGCCAGCAGCTTTGGACAACAAGAGACCCAGTACTTC
TRBD1	TRBJ2-3	many	TRBV2	CASSPGPDRTGTDTQYF	TGTGCCAGCAGTCCCGGACCTGACAGGACAGGGACAGATACGCAGTATTTT